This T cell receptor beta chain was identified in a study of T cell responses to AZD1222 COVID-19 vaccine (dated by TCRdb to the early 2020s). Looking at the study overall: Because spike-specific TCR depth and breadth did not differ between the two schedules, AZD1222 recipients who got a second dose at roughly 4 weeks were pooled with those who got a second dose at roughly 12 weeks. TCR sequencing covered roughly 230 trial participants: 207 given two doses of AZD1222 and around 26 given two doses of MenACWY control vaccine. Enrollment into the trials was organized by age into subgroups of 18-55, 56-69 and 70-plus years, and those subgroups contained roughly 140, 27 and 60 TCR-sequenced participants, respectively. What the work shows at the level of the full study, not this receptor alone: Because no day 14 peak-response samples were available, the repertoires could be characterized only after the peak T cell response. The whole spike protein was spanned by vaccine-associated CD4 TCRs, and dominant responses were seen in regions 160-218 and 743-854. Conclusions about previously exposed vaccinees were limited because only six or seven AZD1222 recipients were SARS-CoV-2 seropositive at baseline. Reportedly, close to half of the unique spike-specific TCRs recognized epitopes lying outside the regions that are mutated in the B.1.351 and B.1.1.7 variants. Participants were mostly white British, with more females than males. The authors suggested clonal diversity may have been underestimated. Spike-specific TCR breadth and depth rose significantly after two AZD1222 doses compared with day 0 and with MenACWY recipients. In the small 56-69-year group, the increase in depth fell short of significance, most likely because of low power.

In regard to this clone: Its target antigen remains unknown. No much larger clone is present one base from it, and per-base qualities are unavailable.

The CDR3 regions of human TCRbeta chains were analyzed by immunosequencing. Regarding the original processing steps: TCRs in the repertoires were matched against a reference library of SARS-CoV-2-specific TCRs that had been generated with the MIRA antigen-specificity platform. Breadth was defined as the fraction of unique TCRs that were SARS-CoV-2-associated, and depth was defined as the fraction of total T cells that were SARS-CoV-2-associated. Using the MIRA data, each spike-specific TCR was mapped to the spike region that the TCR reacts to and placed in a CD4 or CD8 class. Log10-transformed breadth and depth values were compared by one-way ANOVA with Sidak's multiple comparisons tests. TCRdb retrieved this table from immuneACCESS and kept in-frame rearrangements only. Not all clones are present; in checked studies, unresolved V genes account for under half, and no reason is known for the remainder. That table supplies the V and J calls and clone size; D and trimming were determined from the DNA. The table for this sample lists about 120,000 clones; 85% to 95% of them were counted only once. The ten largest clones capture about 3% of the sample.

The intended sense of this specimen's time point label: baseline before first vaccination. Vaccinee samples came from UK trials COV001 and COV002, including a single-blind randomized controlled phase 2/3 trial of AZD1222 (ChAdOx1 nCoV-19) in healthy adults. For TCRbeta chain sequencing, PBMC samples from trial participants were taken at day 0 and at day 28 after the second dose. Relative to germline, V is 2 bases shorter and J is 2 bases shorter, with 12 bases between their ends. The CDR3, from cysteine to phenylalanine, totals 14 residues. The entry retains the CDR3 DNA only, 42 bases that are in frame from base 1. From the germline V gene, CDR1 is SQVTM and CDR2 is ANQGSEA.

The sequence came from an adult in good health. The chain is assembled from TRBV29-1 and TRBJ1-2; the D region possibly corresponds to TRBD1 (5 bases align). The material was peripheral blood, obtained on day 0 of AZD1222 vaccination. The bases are TGCAGCGTTGAATCTTGGGACGGGAACTATGGCTACACCTTC. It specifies CSVESWDGNYGYTF. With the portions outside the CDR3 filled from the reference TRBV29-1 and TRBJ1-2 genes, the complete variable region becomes SAVISQKPSRDICQRGTSLTIQCQVDSQVTMMFWYRQQPGQSLTLIATANQGSEATYESGFVIDKFPISRPNLTFSTLTVSNMSPEDSSIYLCSVESWDGNYGYTFGSGTRLTVV.